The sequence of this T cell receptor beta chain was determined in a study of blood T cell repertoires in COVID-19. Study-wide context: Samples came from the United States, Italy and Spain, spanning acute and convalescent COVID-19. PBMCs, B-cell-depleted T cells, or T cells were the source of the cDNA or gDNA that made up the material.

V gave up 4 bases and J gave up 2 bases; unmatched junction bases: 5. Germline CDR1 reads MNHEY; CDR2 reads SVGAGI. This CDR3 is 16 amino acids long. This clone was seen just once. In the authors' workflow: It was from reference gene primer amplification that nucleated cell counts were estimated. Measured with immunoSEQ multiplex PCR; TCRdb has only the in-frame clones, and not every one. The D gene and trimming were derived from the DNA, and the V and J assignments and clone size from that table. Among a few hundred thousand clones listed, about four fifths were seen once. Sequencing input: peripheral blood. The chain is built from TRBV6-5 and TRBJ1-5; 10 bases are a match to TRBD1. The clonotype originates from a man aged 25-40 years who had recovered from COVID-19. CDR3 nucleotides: TGTGCCAGCAGTTCGGGACAGGGGACGCGCAATCAGCCCCAGCATTTT. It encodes CASSSGQGTRNQPQHF.